Given below is one T cell receptor (beta chain) in context. Its antigen is not identified. The CDR3 has 13 amino acids. From germline, CDR1 is SGHTA and CDR2 FQGNSA. V was clipped by 5 bases and J by 0 bases, with 8 bases between them. The source of the sample is a study of T cell responses to AZD1222 COVID-19 vaccine. The table came from immunoSEQ multiplex PCR; TCRdb's copy has only in-frame clones and leaves some out. The sample lists about 86,000 clones, 89% occurring once. The study, taken as a whole, reports: Researchers took repertoire samples only after the peak T cell response had come. Females made up more of the donors, who were largely white British, and clonal diversity may have come out too low. At baseline, just six AZD1222 recipients tested seropositive. Variant regions that are unmutated are reportedly the target of nearly half of spike-specific TCRs.

The genes are TRBV7-2 and TRBJ2-7; D gene ambiguous. Source: peripheral blood, taken on day 0 of AZD1222 vaccination. This sequence was found in an adult in good health. The CDR3 DNA follows: TGTGCCAGCAGCCCCGTGCCCTCCTACGAGCAGTACTTC. Translating it yields CASSPVPSYEQYF.